Many counts were recorded for the clone carrying this T cell receptor beta chain. Its antigen is unidentified. It was RNA transcripts that yielded the amplified TCR beta CDR3 regions. The TCR CDR3 was amplified in a first-round RT-PCR using the HTBI primer set. From the multiplex PCR reads, TCRdb called clonotypes with MiXCR, one entry per CDR3 protein. The repertoire consists of roughly 380,000 distinct CDR3 sequences, with approximately 15% occurring once and the leading ten covering approximately 9.9%. This entry is derived from a study of T cells in Graves' hyperthyroidism and ophthalmopathy. Study-level findings and limits: Blood also contained most expanded thyroid clonotypes above 0.001. A 13 V-J model separated ophthalmopathy from stable hyperthyroidism.

The study left out patients who had uncontrolled infection, other autoimmune disease, pregnancy or lactation. The PBMCs were taken from approximately 11 ml of fresh peripheral blood. The CDR3 extends over 15 amino acids. The V end was cut by 2 bases, the J end by 4 bases, with 14 bases between. CDR1 is LGHDT, CDR2 YNNKEL, per germline (reference sequence). This receptor was obtained from a woman aged 60 to 75 with Graves' hyperthyroidism. Sequenced: blood. The chain combines TRBV3-1 with TRBJ1-2, with a weak D call TRBD1 (6 bases). CDR3 in amino acids: CASSQFRGRGYGYTF. CDR3 in DNA: TGTGCCAGCAGCCAATTCCGGGGGCGCGGCTATGGCTACACCTTC.